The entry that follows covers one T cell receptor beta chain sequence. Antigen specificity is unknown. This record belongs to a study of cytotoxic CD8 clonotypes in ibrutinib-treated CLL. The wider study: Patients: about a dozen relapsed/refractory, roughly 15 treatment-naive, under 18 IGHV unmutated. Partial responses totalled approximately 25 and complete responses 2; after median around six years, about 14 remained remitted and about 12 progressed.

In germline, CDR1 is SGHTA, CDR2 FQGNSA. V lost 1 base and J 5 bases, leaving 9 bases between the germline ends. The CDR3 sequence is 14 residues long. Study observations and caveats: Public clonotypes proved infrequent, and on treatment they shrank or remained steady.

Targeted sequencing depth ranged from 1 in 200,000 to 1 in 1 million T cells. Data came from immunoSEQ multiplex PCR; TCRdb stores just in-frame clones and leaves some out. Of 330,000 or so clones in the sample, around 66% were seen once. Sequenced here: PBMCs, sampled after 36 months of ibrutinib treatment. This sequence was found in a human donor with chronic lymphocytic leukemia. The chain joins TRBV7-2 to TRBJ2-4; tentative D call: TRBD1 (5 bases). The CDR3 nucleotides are TGTGCCAGCAGCTTAGGGCCAGGGCAAAACATTCAGTACTTC. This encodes CASSLGPGQNIQYF.